Presented here are 20 T cell receptor beta chains from one specimen sequenced in a study of spatial heterogeneity in lung cancer. Study-level results: Tumor mutation count correlated with how many alpha and beta TCRs expanded intratumorally.

Documented time point: sample taken at primary tumor resection. The antigens these receptors bind are not known. TCRdb used MiXCR to reprocess the 5' RACE reads, holding one entry per CDR3 protein. The sample consists of more than 5,000 distinct CDR3 sequences, approximately 8.4% of them appearing once. The source material was lung tumor tissue, sampled at surgery. Source of these receptors: a female donor with early-stage non-small cell lung cancer.

By share, this clonotype counts as medium-sized. The V gene is TRBV11-2, the J gene TRBJ1-4; tentative D call: TRBD1 (6 bases). Germline CDR1 is SGHAT and CDR2 is FQNNGV. With 7 bases removed from V and 8 bases from J, the gap between germline ends came to 17 bases. CDR3 size: 14 residues. The CDR3, as DNA: TGTGCCAGCACTAAGGTACAGGGAGGGGAAAAACTGTTTTTT. It specifies CASTKVQGGEKLFF.

This clonotype appeared many times. The chain carries TRBV7-9 and TRBJ2-3; 10 nucleotides align to TRBD2. Germline CDR1 reads SEHNR; CDR2 reads FQNEAQ (reference sequence). The CDR3 has 18 residues. V shed 0 bases and J 1 base; nucleotides not matched to a gene: 7. CDR3 loop: CASSLAPERGGGTDTQYF. CDR3 nucleotides: TGTGCCAGCAGCTTAGCCCCCGAGCGGGGGGGTGGCACAGATACGCAGTATTTT.

Within the sample, this clonotype is medium-sized. The chain links TRBV28 to TRBJ2-5; 11 bases are a match to TRBD2. The CDR3 has 16 amino acids. The V gene's germline CDR1 is MDHEN and CDR2 SYDVKM. The V segment lost 5 bases and the J segment 4 bases; nucleotides outside the gene matches: 9. The CDR3 region is CASSQTSGSRRETQYF. In nucleotides, the CDR3 is TGTGCCAGCAGTCAAACTAGCGGGAGCAGAAGAGAGACCCAGTACTTC.

In its sample, this clonotype was seen many times. V gene TRBV12-3 or TRBV12-4 combines with J gene TRBJ1-5; tentatively, D is TRBD1 (5 bases). Deletions cut 0 bases from V and 3 bases from J, with 12 bases between. This CDR3 has 16 amino acids. CDR3 loop: CASSLALSGPNQPQHF. CDR3 bases: TGTGCCAGCAGTTTAGCGCTTTCGGGGCCCAATCAGCCCCAGCATTTT.

This clonotype counts as medium-sized. The rearrangement joins TRBV11-2 to TRBJ2-7; 9 bases agree with TRBD2. CDR3 length equals 16 residues. The germline V gene has CDR1 SGHAT and CDR2 FQNNGV. J was trimmed by 7 bases and V by 5 bases; bases with no gene match: 15. The CDR3 nucleotides read TGTGCCAGCAGCCCCCAGGGTGCGGGAGGGCCGTGGGAGCAGTACTTC. It yields the protein CASSPQGAGGPWEQYF.

This clonotype qualifies as medium-sized. The chain is built from TRBV5-1 and TRBJ2-2; 8 bases align to TRBD1. CDR1 is SGHRS and CDR2 is YFSETQ in the germline V gene. Losses at the gene ends were 4 bases for V and 5 bases for J; bases not matched to a gene: 7. The CDR3 contains 15 residues. CDR3 DNA: TGCGCCAGCAGCCCCAGACAGGGGTCAACCGGGGAGCTGTTTTTT. Translation gives CASSPRQGSTGELFF.

In this sample, this clonotype turned up many times. This chain links TRBV3-1 with TRBJ1-1; TRBD1 matches at 8 bases. CDR1 and CDR2 from the germline V gene are LGHDT and YNNKEL (reference sequence). This CDR3 is built from 14 residues. V lost 4 bases and J lost 5; bases outside the gene matches: 6. In DNA form, the CDR3 reads TGTGCCAGCAGCCGCTCTGGGACAGGTACTGAAGCTTTCTTT. This translates into CASSRSGTGTEAFF.

This chain uses TRBV27 with TRBJ1-1; possible D gene TRBD1, 5 bases. The CDR3 spans 14 residues. Per germline, CDR1 MNHEY and CDR2 SMNVEV (reference sequence). V was cut by 3 bases and J by 6 bases, with 14 bases left in between. The DNA for the CDR3 is TGTGCCAGCAGTTTTCTATCAGGGAAGCCTGAAGCTTTCTTT. It codes for CASSFLSGKPEAFF.

The sample holds a few counts of this clonotype. The J gene is TRBJ2-6, the V gene TRBV19; TRBD1 agrees at 8 bases. The CDR3 spans 19 residues. Germline trimming cut 3 bases from V and 0 bases from J; bases unmatched to any gene: 10. CDR1 is LNHDA and CDR2 is SQIVND in the germline V gene (reference sequence). CDR3 nucleotides: TGTGCCAGTAGTATTGCCTCAGGGGGCGCTGGCTCTGGGGCCAACGTCCTGACTTTC. Translated, it gives CASSIASGGAGSGANVLTF.

This clonotype was counted ten times or more. The rearrangement joins TRBV20-1 to TRBJ2-7, with 8 bases matching TRBD2. Per the germline V gene, CDR1 is DFQATT and CDR2 is SNEGSKA (reference sequence). CDR3 size: 13 residues. The ends lost 6 bases at V and 2 bases at J; junction bases unmatched: 6. The CDR3 DNA reads TGCAGTGCCGAGCGGGGGCAAGCCTACGAGCAGTACGTC. This gives the protein CSAERGQAYEQYV.

By its share, this clonotype is medium-sized (0.01 to 0.1%). V and J are TRBV10-3 and TRBJ1-2; 7 bases are a match to TRBD1. Trimming cost V 0 bases and J 4 bases; bases outside gene matches: 5. This CDR3 region has 15 residues. Germline-derived CDR1 and CDR2 are ENHRY and SYGVKD. Here the CDR3 DNA reads TGTGCCATCAGTGAGTCGGGACAGTTTCTCTATGGCTACACCTTC. As protein: CAISESGQFLYGYTF.

This clonotype was picked up many times. The chain recombines TRBV3-1 with TRBJ2-7, with D perhaps TRBD2 (6 bases). The CDR3 totals 12 residues. Trimming left V 4 bases short and J 2 bases short, with 6 bases between. From germline, CDR1 is LGHDT and CDR2 YNNKEL (reference sequence). CDR3 bases: TGTGCCAGCAGCCGGGGGGCCTACGAGCAGTACTTC. Amino acid sequence: CASSRGAYEQYF.

This clonotype is termed medium-sized. The genes are TRBV2 and TRBJ2-2; D might be TRBD1 or TRBD2, each matching 5 bases. Germline V gene lookup returns CDR1 SNHLY and CDR2 FYNNEI. Deletions cut 6 bases from V and 6 bases from J, with 17 bases between. The length of the CDR3 is 15 residues. The CDR3 region is CASSVTGLGAGELFF. The CDR3 nucleotides read TGTGCCAGCAGCGTCACGGGGCTGGGGGCCGGGGAGCTGTTTTTT.

Within the sample, this clonotype is medium-sized. The chain recombines TRBV27 with TRBJ2-1; weak D call: TRBD2 (6 bases). Looked up from germline, CDR1 is MNHEY and CDR2 is SMNVEV (reference sequence). There are 19 residues in the CDR3. The ends were cut back, 3 bases at V and 1 base at J, with 22 bases in the middle. CDR3 bases: TGTGCCAGCAGTTTCCCCACTGGGAGGAGGGCCCTATCCTACAATGAGCAGTTCTTC. Its translation is CASSFPTGRRALSYNEQFF.

The rearrangement links TRBV4-3 to TRBJ2-5; 11 bases agree with TRBD2. The germline gives CDR1 LGHNA, CDR2 YSLEER. The CDR3 runs 17 residues. V shed 4 bases, J shed 2 bases, and the junction held 9 bases outside the gene matches. As DNA, the CDR3 is TGCGCCAGCAGCCGAGCCGCTAGCGGGGGGAGGCAAGAGACCCAGTACTTC. It yields the protein CASSRAASGGRQETQYF.

This clonotype occurred many times. This sequence joins TRBV7-9 and TRBJ2-3, with 7 bases lining up with TRBD2. The CDR3 runs 19 residues. In germline, CDR1 is SEHNR, CDR2 FQNEAQ (reference sequence). The ends lost 5 bases at V and 0 bases at J; junction bases unmatched: 17. The CDR3 reads CASSPRPGGWVASTDTQYF. The CDR3 nucleotides are TGTGCCAGCAGCCCCCGCCCCGGGGGGTGGGTTGCTAGCACAGATACGCAGTATTTT.

At least ten counts were recorded for this clonotype. The chain combines TRBV7-3 with TRBJ1-6, with unresolved D. Germline values: CDR1 SGHTA, CDR2 FQGTGA. V dropped 4 bases and J dropped 14 bases, with 15 bases sitting between them. The CDR3 extends over 13 amino acids. This CDR3 is CASSSRGSQALHF. Here the CDR3 DNA reads TGTGCCAGCAGCTCGCGTGGCAGTCAAGCCCTCCACTTT.

The chain combines TRBV7-2 with TRBJ1-6, with D unclear. This CDR3 has 14 amino acids. V was trimmed by 2 bases and J by 8 bases, leaving 10 bases between them. CDR1 is SGHTA, CDR2 FQGNSA, per germline. In DNA form, the CDR3 reads TGTGCCAGCAGCTTATGGGTCATTGATTCACCCCTCCACTTT. This encodes CASSLWVIDSPLHF. Using reference TRBV7-2 and TRBJ1-6 for the parts outside the CDR3, the full variable domain is GAGVSQSPSNKVTEKGKDVELRCDPISGHTALYWYRQSLGQGLEFLIYFQGNSAPDKSGLPSDRFSAERTGGSVSTLTIQRTQQEDSAVYLCASSLWVIDSPLHFGNGTRLTVT.

The CDR3 nucleotides are TGTGCCAGCAGCCCATTTTGGGGGGGCAGGGGCAGCTACGAGCAGTACTTC. Protein: CASSPFWGGRGSYEQYF. The genes are TRBV28 and TRBJ2-7; a possible D gene is TRBD2 (7 bases). Between the trimmed V and J ends, which lost 6 bases and 3 bases, there was a span of 24 bases. Germline-derived CDR1 and CDR2 are MDHEN and SYDVKM. The CDR3 is made up of 17 amino acids.

At least ten counts were recorded for this clonotype. The rearrangement uses TRBV10-3 and TRBJ1-2; D gene uncertain. The CDR3 extends over 13 amino acids. The V and J ends lost 6 bases and 4 bases respectively, with 12 bases between them. Germline CDR1 ENHRY, CDR2 SYGVKD. The CDR3 reads CAISQFEAYGYTF. The CDR3, as DNA: TGTGCCATCAGCCAATTCGAGGCCTATGGCTACACCTTC.